Below, 32 T cell receptor beta chains from the same sample are listed, as sequenced in a study of T-cell memory formation after mild COVID-19. One entry per CDR3 protein, called by TCRdb with MiXCR from the 5' RACE reads. The repertoire has around 300,000 distinct CDR3 sequences, around an eighth of them found once; the top ten carry about 21%. The sample was PBMCs or a T cell subset sorted from them (not recorded which). These receptors were obtained from a man between 18 and 29 years old who had mild COVID-19 (a few samples of this study predate the infection). Cell type and time point are not known.

The chain couples TRBV4-3 to TRBJ2-2; 9 nucleotides match TRBD1. The CDR3 spans 16 residues. Germline CDR1 LGHNA, CDR2 YSLEER. Trimming cost V 0 bases and J 3 bases; bases outside gene matches: 2. Here the CDR3 reads CASSQENRGHTGELFF. DNA for the CDR3: TGCGCCAGCAGCCAAGAGAACAGGGGGCACACCGGGGAGCTGTTTTTT.

This chain connects TRBV11-2 to TRBJ2-3, with 14 bases identical to TRBD2. With V trimmed by 4 bases and J by 6 bases, 12 bases remained unmatched. This CDR3 has 18 amino acids. Germline-derived CDR1 and CDR2 are SGHAT and FQNNGV. The CDR3 region is CASSSRTSGGLPADTQYF. CDR3 coding DNA: TGTGCCAGCAGCTCCCGGACTAGCGGGGGGCTTCCCGCGGATACGCAGTATTTT.

This clonotype has at least ten counts. J is TRBJ1-2 and V is TRBV4-3; D is possibly TRBD1 (5 bases). CDR3 length: 13 residues. Germline CDR1 LGHNA, CDR2 YSLEER. V was trimmed by 4 bases and J by 10 bases, leaving 16 bases between them. The CDR3, as DNA: TGCGCCAGCAGCCCGGGGGAGAGGGGATACTACACCTTC. It yields the protein CASSPGERGYYTF.

This clonotype was detected only a few times. This chain connects TRBV7-6 to TRBJ1-1, with TRBD1 identical over 7 bases. Germline V gene data show CDR1 as SGHVS and CDR2 as FNYEAQ. V dropped 5 bases and J dropped 0; count of bases not matched to a gene: 9. The CDR3 runs to 16 residues. CDR3 sequence (DNA): TGTGCCAGCAGCATCCGGGACAGACTAATGAACACTGAAGCTTTCTTT. Its protein product is CASSIRDRLMNTEAFF.

The chain combines TRBV4-1 with TRBJ1-6, with D perhaps matching TRBD1 (6 bases). The CDR3 is made up of 15 amino acids. The germline V gene has CDR1 MGHRA and CDR2 YSYEKL. The ends were cut back, 0 bases at V and 5 bases at J, with 8 bases in the middle. This CDR3 is CASSQEGQDNSPLHF. CDR3 nucleotides: TGCGCCAGCAGCCAAGAGGGACAAGATAATTCACCCCTCCACTTT.

V gene TRBV5-6 combines with J gene TRBJ2-2, with 7 bases aligning to TRBD1. The CDR3 has 16 residues. Germline V CDR1 and CDR2: SGHDT, YYEEEE. V lost 0 bases to trimming and J lost 4 bases; unmatched junction nucleotides: 6. DNA for the CDR3: TGTGCCAGCAGCTTGGCCTACAGGGGTTTCACCGGGGAGCTGTTTTTT. Translation gives CASSLAYRGFTGELFF.

The chain is built from TRBV14 and TRBJ2-3; D unclear. Germline lookup yields CDR1 SGHDN and CDR2 FVKESK. The V end lost 7 bases, the J end lost 1 base, and 12 bases lay between the germline ends. This CDR3 has 14 amino acids. The DNA for the CDR3 is TGTGCCAGCACGGCGAGACACGGCACAGATACGCAGTATTTT. Translation: CASTARHGTDTQYF.

This clonotype was observed a few times. The genes are TRBV21-1 and TRBJ2-7; the table's D call TRBD2 went unverified against the DNA. TRBV21-1 is a documented pseudogene. CDR3 size: 18 residues. This chain's CDR3 is CASSKGGAGEDGTYEQYV. CDR3 bases: TGTGCCAGCAGCAAAGGAGGAGCCGGGGAAGATGGGACTTACGAGCAGTACGTC.

This chain joins TRBV6-5 and TRBJ1-5; D is uncertain. Germline CDR1 MNHEY, CDR2 SVGAGI. The CDR3 contains 13 residues. V lost 0 bases, J lost 7 bases, and 7 bases lay in between. The CDR3 sequence is CASSYSRWQPQHF. The CDR3 bases are TGTGCCAGCAGTTACTCGAGATGGCAGCCCCAGCATTTT.

This clonotype was picked up a small number of times. V gene TRBV12-3 or TRBV12-4 combines with J gene TRBJ2-7; D perhaps matches TRBD1 (6 bases). The CDR3 runs 12 residues. Trimming pared 7 bases from V and 7 bases from J, leaving 14 bases between. DNA for the CDR3: TGTGCCAGCACCCTAGACAGGTCGGAGCAGTACTTC. It encodes CASTLDRSEQYF.

This clonotype was observed at least ten times. The V gene is TRBV7-8, the J gene TRBJ1-5, with no clear D. In germline, CDR1 is SGHVS, CDR2 FQNEAQ. This CDR3 has 15 amino acids. V lost 4 bases to trimming and J lost 3 bases, with 13 bases between them. Written as DNA, the CDR3 is TGTGCCAGCAGCTCAGGCGGGCGGATCAATCAGCCCCAGCATTTT. Translating gives CASSSGGRINQPQHF. The entire variable domain, with the rest obtained from reference TRBV7-8 and TRBJ1-5, is as follows: GAGVSQSPRYKVAKRGQDVALRCDPISGHVSLFWYQQALGQGPEFLTYFQNEAQLDKSGLPSDRFFAERPEGSVSTLKIQRTQQEDSAVYLCASSSGGRINQPQHFGDGTRLSIL.

The chain employs TRBV5-1 and TRBJ2-3, with TRBD2 identical over 12 bases. The junction had 11 bases not matched to a gene; V was cut back by 4 bases and J by 8 bases. From germline, CDR1 is SGHRS and CDR2 YFSETQ. The CDR3 has 16 amino acids. The CDR3 DNA follows: TGCGCCAGCAGCCCCGGACCTAGCGGGGGGGGAGGTACGCAGTATTTT. Residues: CASSPGPSGGGGTQYF. Full variable domain (outside the CDR3, taken from reference TRBV5-1 and TRBJ2-3): KAGVTQTPRYLIKTRGQQVTLSCSPISGHRSVSWYQQTPGQGLQFLFEYFSETQRNKGNFPGRFSGRQFSNSRSEMNVSTLELGDSALYLCASSPGPSGGGGTQYFGPGTRLTVL.

Ten or more counts support this clonotype. This chain links TRBV7-2 with TRBJ2-6, with D possibly TRBD1 on 5 matching bases. The V gene's germline CDR1 is SGHTA and CDR2 FQGNSA. The V and J ends lost 8 bases and 3 bases respectively, with 17 bases between them. The CDR3 spans 16 residues. This CDR3 reads CASRQKRGSGANVLTF. DNA of the CDR3: TGTGCCAGCCGCCAAAAAAGGGGAAGTGGGGCCAACGTCCTGACTTTC.

This clonotype turned up a few times. V and J are TRBV6-2 or TRBV6-3 and TRBJ2-7; 7 bases match TRBD1. The CDR3 contains 14 residues. Looked up from germline, CDR1 is MNHEY and CDR2 is SVGEGT. Trimming took 6 bases from V and 3 from J; bases not matched to a gene: 8. DNA for the CDR3: TGTGCCAGCAGCTACGGGGACAGTTTCTACGAGCAGTACGTC. Protein product: CASSYGDSFYEQYV.

This clonotype appeared many times. The rearrangement joins TRBV20-1 to TRBJ2-3; TRBD2 matches at 9 bases. The CDR3 contains 15 residues. V lost 3 bases, J lost 4 bases, and 8 bases stayed unmatched. Germline assignment: CDR1 DFQATT and CDR2 SNEGSKA (reference sequence). CDR3 coding DNA: TGCAGTGCTAGTCGTGCTAGCGGGGCGGCAGATACGCAGTATTTT. As protein: CSASRASGAADTQYF.

In this sample, this clonotype turned up a few times. The chain couples TRBV11-2 to TRBJ1-2, with 8 bases aligning to TRBD1. The CDR3 contains 13 residues. Germline V gene lookup returns CDR1 SGHAT and CDR2 FQNNGV. V was clipped by 5 bases and J by 6 bases; unmatched bases: 5. This CDR3 is CASSVDRGHGYTF. For the CDR3, the DNA is TGTGCCAGCAGCGTTGACAGGGGCCATGGCTACACCTTC.

This clonotype was counted a few times. V usage is TRBV5-6 and J usage is TRBJ2-3; TRBD2 agrees at 9 bases. Germline CDR1 reads SGHDT; CDR2 reads YYEEEE. V trimming: 4 bases; J trimming: 2 bases; junction bases outside the gene matches: 11. The CDR3 has 17 residues. The CDR3 bases are TGTGCCAGCAGCCCTTTCCGACTAGCGGCCCCCACAGATACGCAGTATTTT. Amino acid sequence: CASSPFRLAAPTDTQYF.

Only a few counts were recorded for this clonotype. The gene calls are TRBV3-1 and TRBJ1-3; D unclear. V lost 1 base and J 2 bases, leaving 9 bases between the germline ends. Germline-derived CDR1 and CDR2 are LGHDT and YNNKEL (reference sequence). There are 15 residues in the CDR3. The CDR3 nucleotides read TGTGCCAGCAGCCAAGGGGTAGGGCCTGGAAACACCATATATTTT. Translated, it gives CASSQGVGPGNTIYF.

This rearrangement joins TRBV3-1 to TRBJ2-3; TRBD1 agrees at 9 bases. The CDR3 covers 15 residues. The trim removed 1 base at V and 2 bases at J, leaving 1 base unmatched. Germline V CDR1 and CDR2: LGHDT, YNNKEL (reference sequence). The DNA of the CDR3 is TGTGCCAGCAGCCAAGGGACAGGGGACACAGATACGCAGTATTTT. It is translated as CASSQGTGDTDTQYF.

This clonotype was detected many times. J is TRBJ1-1 and V is TRBV5-1, with 7 positions matching TRBD1. The CDR3 totals 14 residues. J gave up 1 base and V 2 bases, and 2 bases lay outside the gene matches. The germline gives CDR1 SGHRS, CDR2 YFSETQ. The CDR3 DNA reads TGCGCCAGCAGCTTTAACAGGGGGAACACTGAAGCTTTCTTT. Residues: CASSFNRGNTEAFF.

The chain links TRBV12-3 or TRBV12-4 to TRBJ2-3; 10 bases agree with TRBD2. The CDR3 spans 17 residues. Trimming took 3 bases from V and 0 from J; bases not matched to a gene: 6. The CDR3 DNA is TGTGCCAGCAGTTTCTATCTAGCGGGGGCAAGCACAGATACGCAGTATTTT. The encoded protein is CASSFYLAGASTDTQYF.

The table lists this clonotype with a few counts. CDR3 region: CASSLRAGGAEGANVLTF. The CDR3 DNA follows: TGTGCCAGCAGTTTAAGGGCAGGGGGCGCTGAAGGGGCCAACGTCCTGACTTTC. This chain uses TRBV27 with TRBJ2-6; 8 bases agree with TRBD1. The CDR3 runs to 18 residues. J was trimmed by 4 bases and V by 2 bases; bases with no gene match: 10. Germline V gives CDR1 MNHEY, CDR2 SMNVEV (reference sequence).

The rearrangement links TRBV19 to TRBJ1-5; D remains ambiguous. The V end lost 7 bases, the J end lost 0 bases, and 16 bases lay between the germline ends. The CDR3 runs to 16 residues. Germline-derived CDR1 and CDR2 are LNHDA and SQIVND (reference sequence). The CDR3 region has the DNA TGTGCCAGTACCAGTATAGCTGGCCATAGCAATCAGCCCCAGCATTTT. Protein sequence: CASTSIAGHSNQPQHF. Based on the CDR3 plus reference TRBV19 and TRBJ1-5, the full variable domain is DGGITQSPKYLFRKEGQNVTLSCEQNLNHDAMYWYRQDPGQGLRLIYYSQIVNDFQKGDIAEGYSVSREKKESFPLTVTSAQKNPTAFYLCASTSIAGHSNQPQHFGDGTRLSIL.

In this sample, this clonotype turned up a few times. The CDR3 coding sequence is TGTGCCAGCAGTTACTCGGGGGGATTAGCCAAAAACATTCAGTACTTC. It is translated as CASSYSGGLAKNIQYF. V gene TRBV6-5 combines with J gene TRBJ2-4; tentatively, D is TRBD2 (6 bases). This CDR3 spans 16 amino acids. Germline loops: CDR1 MNHEY, CDR2 SVGAGI. Trimming pared 0 bases from V and 0 bases from J, leaving 9 bases between.

The V and J genes are TRBV9 and TRBJ2-2, with 7 bases identical to TRBD1. Looked up from germline, CDR1 is SGDLS and CDR2 is YYNGEE. This CDR3 is 16 amino acids long. Losses at the gene ends were 0 bases for V and 4 bases for J; bases not matched to a gene: 6. CDR3 sequence: CASSVATGIITGELFF. The CDR3 DNA is TGTGCCAGCAGCGTAGCGACAGGGATTATCACCGGGGAGCTGTTTTTT.

This clonotype was recorded a few times. The J gene is TRBJ1-4, the V gene TRBV5-1; 8 nucleotides align to TRBD1. This CDR3 region has 15 residues. Looked up from germline, CDR1 is SGHRS and CDR2 is YFSETQ. V shed 0 bases and J 8 bases; nucleotides not matched to a gene: 6. The CDR3 sequence is CASSLGPRGQEKLFF. The CDR3 region has the DNA TGCGCCAGCAGCTTGGGGCCCAGGGGGCAGGAAAAACTGTTTTTT.

This clonotype turned up a few times. The chain joins TRBV4-1 to TRBJ1-6; 10 bases align to TRBD1. Germline trimming cut 3 bases from V and 7 bases from J; bases unmatched to any gene: 3. CDR1 and CDR2 (germline): MGHRA, YSYEKL. CDR3 length: 15 residues. The CDR3 region has the DNA TGCGCCAGCAGCCATGGGACAGGGGCAAATTCACCCCTCCACTTT. Translation gives CASSHGTGANSPLHF.

This clonotype has only a few counts. An end of the junction does not agree with germline; a read error may underlie this. This chain connects TRBV7-7 to TRBJ2-5; no clear D gene. The CDR3 runs to 13 residues. The germline V gene encodes CDR1 SSHAT and CDR2 FNYEAQ (reference sequence). CDR3 residues: CASSQDARETQYF. CDR3 DNA sequence: TGTGCTAGCAGCCAGGACGCGCGGGAGACCCAGTACTTC.

This clonotype was picked up a small number of times. V and J are TRBV7-3 and TRBJ2-1; TRBD2 agrees at 13 bases. The CDR3 loop spans 15 amino acids. Germline V gene sequence: CDR1 SGHTA, CDR2 FQGTGA. V dropped 6 bases and J dropped 6; count of bases not matched to a gene: 5. CDR3 loop: CASRRTSGGANEQFF. In DNA form, the CDR3 reads TGTGCCAGCAGGCGTACTAGCGGGGGGGCCAATGAGCAGTTCTTC.

The chain's CDR3 is CSVEAGERYEQYF. CDR3 DNA: TGCAGCGTTGAAGCAGGGGAGAGGTACGAGCAGTACTTC. This sequence joins TRBV29-1 and TRBJ2-7, with a possible D match to TRBD1 (6 bases). The ends were cut back, 1 base at V and 4 bases at J, with 11 bases in the middle. The CDR3 totals 13 residues. The germline gives CDR1 SQVTM, CDR2 ANQGSEA.

The chain employs TRBV9 and TRBJ2-1; possibly TRBD2 for D (6 bases). The V end was cut by 4 bases, the J end by 4 bases, with 18 bases between. The germline V gene has CDR1 SGDLS and CDR2 YYNGEE. This CDR3 is built from 16 residues. The CDR3, as DNA: TGTGCCAGCAGCTTCGGGGGTCCAGACTCGTACAATGAGCAGTTCTTC. Its protein product is CASSFGGPDSYNEQFF.

V usage is TRBV5-5 and J usage is TRBJ1-1; D remains ambiguous. V dropped 0 bases and J dropped 5 bases, with 11 bases sitting between them. The CDR3 is 14 amino acids. Germline V gene lookup returns CDR1 SGHKS and CDR2 YYEKEE (reference sequence). In DNA form, the CDR3 reads TGTGCCAGCAGCTTGGAGGGAGAACGGACTGAAGCTTTCTTT. It codes for CASSLEGERTEAFF.